The entry below describes one T cell receptor beta chain. Its cognate antigen is unknown. Within the sample, other DNA sequences also encode this same CDR3. V lost 0 bases and J lost 1; bases outside the gene matches: 1. This CDR3 spans 15 amino acids. CDR1 LGHNA and CDR2 YNFKEQ come from the germline V gene. This record comes from a study of cytomegalovirus exposure and HLA in healthy donors. PCR involved 60 Vbeta and 13 Jbeta primers. Measured with immunoSEQ multiplex PCR; TCRdb has only the in-frame clones, and not every one. Here the sample table reports fewer than 85,000 clones. Findings of the study overall: The authors later linked a missense DCLRE1C variant to TCR beta V- and J-gene trimming. Sequencing depth roughly uniform across donors was assumed in presence/absence analyses. The authors later found TCR association rates varying by HLA locus, with DRB1 most and HLA-C fewest. Earlier analysis looked at TCR beta V segments, and most were productive about 90% or about 30% of the time.

The TCR originated in a man aged 25-40 years in good health and CMV-seronegative. Input material: PBMCs. The chain uses TRBV4-2 and TRBJ2-5, with 8 bases matching TRBD2. DNA of the CDR3: TGTGCCAGCAGCCAAGATCGGGGGGGCCAAGAGACCCAGTACTTC. Encoded protein: CASSQDRGGQETQYF.